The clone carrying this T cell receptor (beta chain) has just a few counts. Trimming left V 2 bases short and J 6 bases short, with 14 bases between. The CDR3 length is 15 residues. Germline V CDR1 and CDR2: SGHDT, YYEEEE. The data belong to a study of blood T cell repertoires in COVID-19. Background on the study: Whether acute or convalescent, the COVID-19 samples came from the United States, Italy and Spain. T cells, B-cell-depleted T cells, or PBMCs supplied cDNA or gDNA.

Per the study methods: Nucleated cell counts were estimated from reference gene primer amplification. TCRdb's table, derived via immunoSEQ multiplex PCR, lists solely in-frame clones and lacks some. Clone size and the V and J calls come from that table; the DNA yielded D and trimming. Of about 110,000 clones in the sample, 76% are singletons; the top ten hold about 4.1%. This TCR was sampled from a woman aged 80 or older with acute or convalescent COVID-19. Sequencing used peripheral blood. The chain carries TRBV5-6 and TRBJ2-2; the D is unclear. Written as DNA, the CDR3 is TGTGCCAGCAGCTTTCCCTTAGAGTTCTCCGGGGAGCTGTTTTTT. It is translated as CASSFPLEFSGELFF.